This TCR beta chain was found in a study of shared clonotypes between healthy human individuals. Remarks on this clone: What it binds is not known.

Naive CD8 isolation took CD45RO-negative cells positively selected for CCR7 and excluded terminally differentiated effector memory CD45RA+ cells. Under the authors' procedure: For the immunoSEQ data, sequences were junction-only without quality scores, so filtering differed. TCRdb's table, derived via immunoSEQ multiplex PCR, lists solely in-frame clones and lacks some. The V and J calls and clone size were taken over from that table, and D and trimming were inferred from the DNA. The sample lists about 2.1 million clones; just under 95% were seen once. General study findings and limits: Measured sharing among donors was expected to vary with sequencing depth.

Trimming left V 7 bases short and J 2 bases short, with 27 bases between. This CDR3 region has 18 residues. Germline V gene sequence: CDR1 SGHTS, CDR2 YDEGEE. The V call is TRBV5-8, the J call TRBJ1-2; D unclear. This TCR came from a man aged 18-30 years in good health. Some clones in this sample may be carry-over from other donors' samples. Sequenced: naive CD8+ T cells from PBMCs. CDR3 sequence (DNA): TGTGCCAGCCGCACGAGATGGCCCCTAGCAAGTGGCAACTATGGCTACACCTTC. It codes for CASRTRWPLASGNYGYTF. Combining the CDR3 with reference TRBV5-8 and TRBJ1-2 gives the whole variable domain EAGVTQSPTHLIKTRGQQATLRCSPISGHTSVYWYQQALGLGLQFLLWYDEGEERNRGNFPPRFSGRQFPNYSSELNVNALELEDSALYLCASRTRWPLASGNYGYTFGSGTRLTVV.